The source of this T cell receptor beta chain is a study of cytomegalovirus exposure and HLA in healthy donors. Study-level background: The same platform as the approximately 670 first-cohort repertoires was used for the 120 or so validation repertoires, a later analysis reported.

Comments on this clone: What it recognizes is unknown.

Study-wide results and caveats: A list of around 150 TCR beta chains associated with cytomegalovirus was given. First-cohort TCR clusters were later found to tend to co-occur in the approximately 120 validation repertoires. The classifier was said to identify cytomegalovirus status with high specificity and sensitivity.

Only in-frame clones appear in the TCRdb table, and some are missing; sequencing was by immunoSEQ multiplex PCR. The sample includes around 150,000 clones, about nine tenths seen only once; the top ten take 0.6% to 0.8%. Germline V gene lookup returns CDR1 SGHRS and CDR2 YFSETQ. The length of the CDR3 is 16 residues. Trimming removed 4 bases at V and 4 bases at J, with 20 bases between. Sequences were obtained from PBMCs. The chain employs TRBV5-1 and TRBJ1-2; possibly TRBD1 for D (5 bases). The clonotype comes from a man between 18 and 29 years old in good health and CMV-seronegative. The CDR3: CASSQYDSGLRYGYTF. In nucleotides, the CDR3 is TGCGCCAGCAGCCAATATGACAGTGGGCTTCGCTATGGCTACACCTTC. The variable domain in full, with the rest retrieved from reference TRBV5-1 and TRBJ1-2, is KAGVTQTPRYLIKTRGQQVTLSCSPISGHRSVSWYQQTPGQGLQFLFEYFSETQRNKGNFPGRFSGRQFSNSRSEMNVSTLELGDSALYLCASSQYDSGLRYGYTFGSGTRLTVV.